Presented here are 16 T cell receptor beta chains from one specimen sequenced in a study of Ad26.COV2.S vaccination and SARS-CoV-2 variants. Generated by immunoSEQ multiplex PCR, the TCRdb table keeps only in-frame clones and is missing some. This sample has roughly 270,000 clones, with approximately 87% found just once. Sample treatment: 15 to 20 received Ad26.COV2.S at low or high dose, single or two shots; several received placebo; per-sample allocation not given. Samples came from day 63 after the first vaccine or placebo injection. The sequenced sample was peripheral blood, obtained in a trial of Ad26.COV2.S vaccine versus placebo. All receptors come from a person aged 18-60 years who received the Ad26.COV2.S COVID-19 vaccine or a placebo.

The chain joins TRBV12-3 or TRBV12-4 to TRBJ2-4; D ambiguous. The germline V and J ends were trimmed by 1 base and 13 bases, with 11 bases remaining between them. The CDR3 contains 12 residues. The CDR3 sequence is CASSLGQKLQYF. The CDR3 DNA reads TGTGCCAGCAGTTTAGGACAAAAGTTGCAGTACTTC.

The table lists this clone with a count of one. The chain has TRBV2 and TRBJ1-1; 10 positions agree with TRBD1. Trimming cost V 6 bases and J 2 bases; bases outside gene matches: 9. This CDR3 contains 16 residues. Germline CDR1 SNHLY, CDR2 FYNNEI. The CDR3 spells CASRPGGQGFNTEAFF. CDR3 sequence (DNA): TGTGCCAGCAGGCCAGGGGGACAGGGGTTTAACACTGAAGCTTTCTTT.

This clone was observed a few times. This chain connects TRBV7-2 to TRBJ1-5; D unresolved. Germline loops: CDR1 SGHTA, CDR2 FQGNSA. The CDR3 sequence is 14 residues long. V dropped 2 bases and J dropped 2 bases, with 7 bases sitting between them. This CDR3 is CASSLPYRNQPQHF. The CDR3 nucleotides read TGTGCCAGCAGCTTACCGTATCGCAATCAGCCCCAGCATTTT. The full variable domain, with the rest looked up from reference TRBV7-2 and TRBJ1-5, is GAGVSQSPSNKVTEKGKDVELRCDPISGHTALYWYRQSLGQGLEFLIYFQGNSAPDKSGLPSDRFSAERTGGSVSTLTIQRTQQEDSAVYLCASSLPYRNQPQHFGDGTRLSIL.

The genes are TRBV19 and TRBJ2-3; 10 bases align to TRBD2. This CDR3 comprises 17 residues. Germline CDR1 LNHDA, CDR2 SQIVND (reference sequence). Germline trimming cut 5 bases from V and 4 bases from J; bases unmatched to any gene: 12. For the CDR3, the DNA is TGTGCCAGTAGTCAGTGGGTTAGCGGGGGGCGACCAGATACGCAGTATTTT. Residues: CASSQWVSGGRPDTQYF.

This chain joins TRBV5-1 and TRBJ2-3; D perhaps matches TRBD2 (6 bases). Trimming removed 3 bases at V and 2 bases at J, with 16 bases between. The CDR3 contains 16 residues. The germline CDR1 and CDR2 sequences are SGHRS and YFSETQ. The CDR3 nucleotides read TGCGCCAGCAGCTCACCGGGAGTGGGGGACACAGATACGCAGTATTTT. It translates to CASSSPGVGDTDTQYF.

The rearrangement uses TRBV2 and TRBJ1-1; 7 positions agree with TRBD1. The V and J ends lost 4 bases and 0 bases, in that order; junction bases with no gene match: 5. The CDR3 runs 15 residues. Per germline, CDR1 SNHLY and CDR2 FYNNEI. The CDR3 bases are TGTGCCAGCAGTGGACAGGGCACCATGAACACTGAAGCTTTCTTT. It is translated as CASSGQGTMNTEAFF.

The chain is built from TRBV15 and TRBJ2-7, with 8 bases fitting TRBD1. Germline-derived CDR1 and CDR2 are LNHNV and YYDKDF (reference sequence). The J segment lost 4 bases and the V segment lost 3 bases, leaving 8 bases of the junction unmatched. The CDR3 contains 15 residues. The CDR3 DNA reads TGTGCCACCAGCAGGGGGGAACAGGGGGTTTACGAGCAGTACTTC. This codes for CATSRGEQGVYEQYF.

V and J are TRBV6-2 or TRBV6-3 and TRBJ1-2; 9 nucleotides agree with TRBD1. Per the germline V gene, CDR1 is MNHEY and CDR2 is SVGEGT. J gave up 4 bases and V 5 bases, and 11 bases lay outside the gene matches. The CDR3 length is 16 residues. The chain's CDR3 is CASSHARDRAPYGYTF. The CDR3 DNA reads as TGTGCCAGCAGTCATGCGCGGGACAGGGCTCCCTATGGCTACACCTTC.

This chain connects TRBV10-1 to TRBJ1-2; 10 bases map to TRBD1. CDR1 WNHNN and CDR2 SYGVQD come from the germline V gene (reference sequence). Trimming took 4 bases from V and 3 from J; bases not matched to a gene: 8. CDR3 length: 16 residues. This chain's CDR3 is CASSGSDRGNYYGYTF. The CDR3 DNA reads as TGCGCCAGCAGTGGATCGGACAGGGGGAATTACTATGGCTACACCTTC.

The chain uses TRBV7-2 and TRBJ2-2, with D maybe TRBD2 (7 bases). Germline CDR1 SGHTA, CDR2 FQGNSA. V dropped 5 bases and J dropped 4 bases, with 11 bases sitting between them. The CDR3 has 14 amino acids. The CDR3 protein is CASSKGGGTGELFF. The CDR3 coding sequence is TGTGCCAGCAGCAAGGGGGGGGGCACCGGGGAGCTGTTTTTT.

The V call is TRBV19, the J call TRBJ1-1; no clear D gene. V was trimmed by 1 base and J by 3 bases, leaving 9 bases between them. Germline-derived CDR1 and CDR2 are LNHDA and SQIVND (reference sequence). The CDR3 is 14 amino acids. The CDR3 sequence is CASSIAPGDTEAFF. The CDR3 DNA sequence: TGTGCCAGTAGTATAGCACCTGGGGACACTGAAGCTTTCTTT. The entire variable domain, with the rest obtained from reference TRBV19 and TRBJ1-1, is as follows: DGGITQSPKYLFRKEGQNVTLSCEQNLNHDAMYWYRQDPGQGLRLIYYSQIVNDFQKGDIAEGYSVSREKKESFPLTVTSAQKNPTAFYLCASSIAPGDTEAFFGQGTRLTVV.

The CDR3 DNA follows: TGTGCCGGGGGGTCCTACGAGCAGTACTTC. Encoded protein: CAGGSYEQYF. The gene calls are TRBV30 and TRBJ2-7; D is possibly TRBD2 (6 bases). The germline CDR1 and CDR2 sequences are GTSNPN and SVGIG (reference sequence). The CDR3 spans 10 residues. Between the trimmed V and J ends, which lost 8 bases and 1 base, there was a span of 6 bases.

The chain employs TRBV7-9 and TRBJ1-4; D gene ambiguous. The CDR3 has 16 amino acids. The V gene's germline CDR1 is SEHNR and CDR2 FQNEAQ (reference sequence). V lost 5 bases and J 3 bases, leaving 16 bases between the germline ends. CDR3: CASSPQARGPNEKLFF. The CDR3 DNA reads TGTGCCAGCAGCCCGCAGGCCCGGGGTCCTAATGAAAAACTGTTTTTT.

CDR3 protein: CASSLGTVERTSPLHF. The CDR3 nucleotides are TGTGCCAGCAGCTTGGGCACAGTGGAACGGACTTCACCCCTCCACTTT. The V and J genes are TRBV5-5 and TRBJ1-6; unclear D gene. This CDR3 has 16 amino acids. CDR1 and CDR2 (germline): SGHKS, YYEKEE (reference sequence). The V end lost 0 bases, the J end lost 9 bases, and 16 bases lay between the germline ends.

The chain has TRBV10-3 and TRBJ2-2; the D is unclear. Germline CDR1 reads ENHRY; CDR2 reads SYGVKD. CDR3 length: 15 residues. V lost 2 bases and J 6 bases, leaving 13 bases between the germline ends. The CDR3 sequence: CAISEGDRSSGELFF. The CDR3 nucleotides read TGTGCCATCAGTGAGGGCGACCGCTCGTCCGGGGAGCTGTTTTTT.

This clone was counted a single time. The chain carries TRBV11-3 and TRBJ2-1; 15 bases match TRBD2. With 5 bases clipped from V and 7 bases from J, the junction kept 6 bases outside the gene matches. The CDR3 covers 16 residues. Looked up from germline, CDR1 is SGHNT and CDR2 is YENEEA. The CDR3 protein is CASSPGLAGGVNEQFF. DNA of the CDR3: TGTGCCAGCAGCCCGGGACTAGCGGGAGGAGTGAATGAGCAGTTCTTC. The variable domain in full, with the rest retrieved from reference TRBV11-3 and TRBJ2-1, is EAGVVQSPRYKIIEKKQPVAFWCNPISGHNTLYWYLQNLGQGPELLIRYENEEAVDDSQLPKDRFSAERLKGVDSTLKIQPAELGDSAVYLCASSPGLAGGVNEQFFGPGTRLTVL.